The clone carrying this TCR beta chain showed up just once. Antigen unknown. V was shortened by 6 bases and J by 5 bases, with 19 bases between the two germline ends. This CDR3 has 15 amino acids. Germline lookup yields CDR1 SNHLY and CDR2 FYNNEI. The source of the sample is a study of OX40 agonist ivuxolimab in advanced cancers. Study outcomes and limitations: In the 0.1-3.0 mg/kg groups, partial responders showed among the lowest expansion.

Blood samples were obtained at baseline, cycle 4 day 1, and cycle 7 day 1. Sequenced by immunoSEQ multiplex PCR; TCRdb stores in-frame clones only, minus some. This sample yields about 80,000 clones, of which 80% to 95% are seen a single time; 0.25% to 0.35% belongs to the top ten. The rearrangement links TRBV2 to TRBJ2-5; weak D call: TRBD2 (5 bases). The sequence came from an adult with an advanced solid tumor such as melanoma, head and neck, liver or kidney cancer. Sequenced material: CD4+ or CD8+ T cells sorted from blood, taken in a trial of the OX40 agonist ivuxolimab. CDR3 DNA: TGTGCCAGCAGCAAGTTCGGAACGGAGGAGGAGACCCAGTACTTC. It encodes CASSKFGTEEETQYF.